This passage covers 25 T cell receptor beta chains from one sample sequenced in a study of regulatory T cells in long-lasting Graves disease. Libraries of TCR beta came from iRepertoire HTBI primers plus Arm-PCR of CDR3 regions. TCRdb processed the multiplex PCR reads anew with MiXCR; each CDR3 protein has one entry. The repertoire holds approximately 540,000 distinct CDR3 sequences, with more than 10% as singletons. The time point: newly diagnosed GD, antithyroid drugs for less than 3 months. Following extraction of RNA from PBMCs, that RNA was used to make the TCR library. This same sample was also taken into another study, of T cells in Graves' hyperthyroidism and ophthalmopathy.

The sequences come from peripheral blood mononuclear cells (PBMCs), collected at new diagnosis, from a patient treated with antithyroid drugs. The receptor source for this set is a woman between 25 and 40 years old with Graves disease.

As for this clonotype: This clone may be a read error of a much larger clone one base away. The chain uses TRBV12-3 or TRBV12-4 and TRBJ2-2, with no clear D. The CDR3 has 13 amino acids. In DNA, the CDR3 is TGTGTCAGCAGTTTAGGAGAAACCGGGGAGCTGTTTTTT. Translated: CVSSLGETGELFF.

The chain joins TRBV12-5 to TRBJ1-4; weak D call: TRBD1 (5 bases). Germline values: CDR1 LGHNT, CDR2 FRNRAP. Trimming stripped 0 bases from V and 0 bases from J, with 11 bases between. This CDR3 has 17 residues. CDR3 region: CASGLVFSGTTNEKLFF. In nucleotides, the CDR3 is TGTGCTAGTGGTTTGGTTTTTTCAGGGACAACTAATGAAAAACTGTTTTTT.

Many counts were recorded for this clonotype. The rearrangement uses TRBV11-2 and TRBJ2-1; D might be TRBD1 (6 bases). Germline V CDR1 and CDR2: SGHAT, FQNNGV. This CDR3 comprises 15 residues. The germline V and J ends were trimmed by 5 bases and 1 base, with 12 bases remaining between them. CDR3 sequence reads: CASSPHRESYNEQFF. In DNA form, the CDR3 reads TGTGCCAGCAGCCCCCACAGGGAGTCCTACAATGAGCAGTTCTTC.

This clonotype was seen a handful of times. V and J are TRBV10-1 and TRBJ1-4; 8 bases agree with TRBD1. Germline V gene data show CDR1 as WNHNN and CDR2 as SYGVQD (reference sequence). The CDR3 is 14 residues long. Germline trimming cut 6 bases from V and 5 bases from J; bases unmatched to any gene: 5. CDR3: CASSRQGQNEKLFF. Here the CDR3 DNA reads TGCGCCAGCAGCAGACAGGGGCAAAATGAAAAACTGTTTTTT.

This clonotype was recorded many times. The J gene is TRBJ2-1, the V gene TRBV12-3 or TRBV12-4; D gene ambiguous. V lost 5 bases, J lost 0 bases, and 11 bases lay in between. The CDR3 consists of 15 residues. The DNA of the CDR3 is TGTGCCAGCAGTCCAGGCGAAAGCTCCTACAATGAGCAGTTCTTC. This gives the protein CASSPGESSYNEQFF.

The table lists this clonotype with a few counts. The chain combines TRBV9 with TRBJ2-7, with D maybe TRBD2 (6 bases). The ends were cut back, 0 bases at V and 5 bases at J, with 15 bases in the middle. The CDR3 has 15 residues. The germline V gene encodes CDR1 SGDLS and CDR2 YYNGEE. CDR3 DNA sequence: TGTGCCAGCAGCGTAGTTGCGGGAAATCGGGACGAGCAGTACTTC. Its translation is CASSVVAGNRDEQYF.

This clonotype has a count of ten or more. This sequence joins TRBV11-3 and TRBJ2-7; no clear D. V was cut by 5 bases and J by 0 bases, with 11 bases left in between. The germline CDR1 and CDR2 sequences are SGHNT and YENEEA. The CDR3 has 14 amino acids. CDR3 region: CASSPDLTSYEQYF. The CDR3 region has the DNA TGTGCCAGCAGCCCGGACCTGACCTCCTACGAGCAGTACTTC.

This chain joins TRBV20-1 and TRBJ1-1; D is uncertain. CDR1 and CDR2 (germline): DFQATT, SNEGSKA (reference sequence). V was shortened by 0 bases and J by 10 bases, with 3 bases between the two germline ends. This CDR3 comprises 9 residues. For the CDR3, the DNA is TGCAGTGCTAGAGATCCAGCTTTCTTT. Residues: CSARDPAFF.

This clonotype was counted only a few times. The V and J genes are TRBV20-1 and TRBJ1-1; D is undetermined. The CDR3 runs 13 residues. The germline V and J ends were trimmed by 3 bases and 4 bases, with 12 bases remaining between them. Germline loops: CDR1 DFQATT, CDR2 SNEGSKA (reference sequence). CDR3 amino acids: CSASRTWGTEAFF. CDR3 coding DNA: TGCAGTGCTAGTCGAACCTGGGGCACTGAAGCTTTCTTT.

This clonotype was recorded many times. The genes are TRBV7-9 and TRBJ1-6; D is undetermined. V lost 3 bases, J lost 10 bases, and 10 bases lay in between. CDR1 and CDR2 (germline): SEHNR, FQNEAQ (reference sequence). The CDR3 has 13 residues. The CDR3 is CASSFKGGSPLHF. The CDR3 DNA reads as TGTGCCAGCAGCTTTAAGGGCGGGTCACCCCTCCACTTT.

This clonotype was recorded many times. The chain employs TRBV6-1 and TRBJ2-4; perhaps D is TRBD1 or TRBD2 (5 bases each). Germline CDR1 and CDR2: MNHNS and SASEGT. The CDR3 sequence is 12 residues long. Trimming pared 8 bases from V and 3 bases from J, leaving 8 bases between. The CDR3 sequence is CASSGGKNIQYF. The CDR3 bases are TGTGCCAGCTCTGGGGGCAAAAACATTCAGTACTTC.

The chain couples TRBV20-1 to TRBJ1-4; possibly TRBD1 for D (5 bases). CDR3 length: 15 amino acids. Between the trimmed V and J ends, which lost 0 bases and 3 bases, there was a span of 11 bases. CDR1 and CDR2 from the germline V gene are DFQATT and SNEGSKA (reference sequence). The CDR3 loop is CSARDHGGPNEKLFF. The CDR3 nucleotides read TGCAGTGCTAGAGATCATGGGGGTCCTAATGAAAAACTGTTTTTT.

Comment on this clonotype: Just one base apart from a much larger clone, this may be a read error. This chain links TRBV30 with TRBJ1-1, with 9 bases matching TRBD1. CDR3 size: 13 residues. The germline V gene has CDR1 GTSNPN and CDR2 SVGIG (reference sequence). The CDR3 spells CDWKGQGLAEAFF. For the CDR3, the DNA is TGTGACTGGAAGGGACAGGGACTTGCTGAAGCTTTCTTT.

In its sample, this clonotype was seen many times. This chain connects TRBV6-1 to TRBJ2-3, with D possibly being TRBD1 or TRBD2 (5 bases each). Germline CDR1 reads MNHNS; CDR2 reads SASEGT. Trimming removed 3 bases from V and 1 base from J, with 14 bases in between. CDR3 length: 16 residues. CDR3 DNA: TGTGCCAGCAGTGACAGGTCGGGACCCCGCACAGATACGCAGTATTTT. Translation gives CASSDRSGPRTDTQYF.

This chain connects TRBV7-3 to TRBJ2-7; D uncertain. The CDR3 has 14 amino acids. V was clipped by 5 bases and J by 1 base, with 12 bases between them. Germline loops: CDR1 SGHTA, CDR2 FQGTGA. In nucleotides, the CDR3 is TGTGCCAGCAGCCCTGGCCGGGCTTCCTACGAGCAGTACTTC. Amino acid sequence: CASSPGRASYEQYF.

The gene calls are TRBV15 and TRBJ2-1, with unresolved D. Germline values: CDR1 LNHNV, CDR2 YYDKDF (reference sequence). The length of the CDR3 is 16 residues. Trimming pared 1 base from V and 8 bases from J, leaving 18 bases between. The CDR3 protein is CATSRGFVGQRHEQFF. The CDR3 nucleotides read TGTGCCACCAGCAGAGGGTTTGTGGGTCAGAGACATGAGCAGTTCTTC.

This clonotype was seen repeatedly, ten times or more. The CDR3: CASSPLGGYTF. CDR3 coding DNA: TGTGCCAGCTCACCACTGGGTGGCTACACCTTC. The chain uses TRBV18 and TRBJ1-2; unclear D gene. CDR1 KGHSH and CDR2 LQKENI come from the germline V gene. Between the trimmed V and J ends, which lost 1 base and 7 bases, there was a span of 4 bases. The CDR3 length is 11 residues.

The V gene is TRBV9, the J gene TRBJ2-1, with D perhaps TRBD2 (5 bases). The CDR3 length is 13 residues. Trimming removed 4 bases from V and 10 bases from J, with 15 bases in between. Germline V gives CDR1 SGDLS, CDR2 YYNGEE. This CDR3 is CASSPQGRGEQFF. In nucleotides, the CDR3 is TGTGCCAGCAGCCCTCAAGGCAGAGGGGAGCAGTTCTTC.

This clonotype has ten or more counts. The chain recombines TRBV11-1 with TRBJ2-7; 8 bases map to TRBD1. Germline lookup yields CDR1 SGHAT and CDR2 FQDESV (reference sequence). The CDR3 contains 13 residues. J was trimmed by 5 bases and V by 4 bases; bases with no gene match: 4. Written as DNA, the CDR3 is TGTGCCAGCAGCTCCGGGACAGGTAACGAGCAGTACTTC. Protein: CASSSGTGNEQYF.

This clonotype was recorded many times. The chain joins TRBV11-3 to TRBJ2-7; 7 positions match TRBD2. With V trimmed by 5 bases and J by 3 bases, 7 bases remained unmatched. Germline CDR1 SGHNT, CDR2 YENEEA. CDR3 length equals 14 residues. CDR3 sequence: CASSQGLDGYEQYF. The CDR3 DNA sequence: TGTGCCAGCAGCCAAGGACTAGACGGCTACGAGCAGTACTTC.

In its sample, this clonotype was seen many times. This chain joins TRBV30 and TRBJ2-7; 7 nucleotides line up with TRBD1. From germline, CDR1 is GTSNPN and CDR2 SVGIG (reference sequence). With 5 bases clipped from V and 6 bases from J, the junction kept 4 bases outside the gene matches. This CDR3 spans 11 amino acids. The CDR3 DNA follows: TGTGCCTGGCAATACAGGGGCGAGCAGTACTTC. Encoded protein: CAWQYRGEQYF.

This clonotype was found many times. In nucleotides, the CDR3 is TGCAGCGTGGGGAGAGGAGGGTATATGGGGACCGGGGAGCTGTTTTTT. As protein: CSVGRGGYMGTGELFF. This rearrangement joins TRBV29-1 to TRBJ2-2, with D possibly TRBD2 on 6 matching bases. There are 16 residues in the CDR3. Trimming shortened V by 6 bases and J by 5 bases, and 22 bases separated the two germline ends. Per the germline V gene, CDR1 is SQVTM and CDR2 is ANQGSEA.

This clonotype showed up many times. CDR3 in amino acids: CASSYSRGFGSYNSPLHF. For the CDR3, the DNA is TGTGCCAGCAGTTACTCCAGGGGTTTTGGCTCCTATAATTCACCCCTCCACTTT. J is TRBJ1-6 and V is TRBV6-5, with a weak D call TRBD1 (6 bases). The CDR3 totals 18 residues. V dropped 0 bases and J dropped 0 bases, with 12 bases sitting between them. In germline, CDR1 is MNHEY, CDR2 SVGAGI.

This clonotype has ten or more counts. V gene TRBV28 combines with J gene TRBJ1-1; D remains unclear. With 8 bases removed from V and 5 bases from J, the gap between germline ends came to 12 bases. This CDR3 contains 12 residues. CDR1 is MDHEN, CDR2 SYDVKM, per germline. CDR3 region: CASVLGRTEAFF. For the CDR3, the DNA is TGTGCCAGCGTCCTAGGGCGGACTGAAGCTTTCTTT.

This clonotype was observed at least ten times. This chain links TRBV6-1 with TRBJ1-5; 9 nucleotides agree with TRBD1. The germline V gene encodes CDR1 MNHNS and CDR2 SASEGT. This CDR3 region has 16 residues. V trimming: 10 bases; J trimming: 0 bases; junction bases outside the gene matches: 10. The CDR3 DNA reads TGTGCCACCAGGACAGGGGCCGCTTCTAGCAATCAGCCCCAGCATTTT. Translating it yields CATRTGAASSNQPQHF.